The 25 T cell receptor beta chains presented below share a single source sample, sequenced in a study of blood T cell repertoires in COVID-19 (TCRdb year 2020). The library relied on the immunoSEQ multiplex PCR assay. In its TCRdb copy, this immuneACCESS table keeps in-frame sequences only and misses some clones. Where compared with another copy, unresolved V genes explain less than half of these, and the others have no known cause. This sample gives some 320,000 clones in total; about 87% of them show up just once. The ten largest clones capture less than 6% of the sample. Sequenced sample: PBMCs or T cells enriched from blood (not recorded which). The source is a woman aged 25 to 39 who had recovered from COVID-19.

The chain's CDR3 is CATSDPRQGLDTGELFF. In nucleotides, the CDR3 is TGTGCCACCAGTGATCCCCGACAGGGATTAGACACCGGGGAGCTGTTTTTT. The rearrangement links TRBV24-1 to TRBJ2-2; TRBD1 aligns across 7 bases. Germline V gives CDR1 KGHDR, CDR2 SFDVKD. The V and J ends lost 3 bases and 3 bases, in that order; junction bases with no gene match: 9. The CDR3 has 17 amino acids.

This clone has only a few counts. The chain couples TRBV7-9 to TRBJ1-6; 11 nucleotides match TRBD1. The germline gives CDR1 SEHNR, CDR2 FQNEAQ (reference sequence). The CDR3 extends over 14 amino acids. V lost 4 bases to trimming and J lost 8 bases; unmatched junction nucleotides: 1. The CDR3 here is CASSSGQGDSPLHF. The CDR3 DNA is TGTGCCAGCAGCTCGGGACAGGGGGATTCACCCCTCCACTTT.

The gene calls are TRBV9 and TRBJ2-1, with TRBD2 matching over 9 bases. This CDR3 spans 16 amino acids. Trimming removed 0 bases from V and 5 bases from J; junction bases left unmatched: 6. The germline V gene encodes CDR1 SGDLS and CDR2 YYNGEE. CDR3: CASSVERAGGDNEQFF. DNA of the CDR3: TGTGCCAGCAGCGTAGAGCGAGCGGGGGGTGACAATGAGCAGTTCTTC.

J is TRBJ1-1 and V is TRBV20-1; tentatively, D is TRBD1 (6 bases). From germline, CDR1 is DFQATT and CDR2 SNEGSKA (reference sequence). V was pared by 3 bases and J by 0 bases, with 14 bases between. The CDR3 covers 15 residues. CDR3 nucleotide sequence: TGCAGTGCTAGTAAAGGGGGACACTTGAACACTGAAGCTTTCTTT. Amino acid sequence: CSASKGGHLNTEAFF.

The CDR3 spells CASSPGGSTGGYTF. In nucleotides, the CDR3 is TGTGCCAGCTCACCAGGGGGGAGCACTGGAGGCTACACCTTC. The chain links TRBV18 to TRBJ1-2; TRBD1 might be the D (5 bases). This CDR3 has 14 residues. Germline CDR1 and CDR2: KGHSH and LQKENI. The V end lost 2 bases, the J end lost 8 bases, and 15 bases lay between the germline ends.

The chain couples TRBV3-1 (or the pseudogene TRBV3-2) to TRBJ2-7, with D possibly TRBD2 on 8 matching bases. This CDR3 comprises 13 residues. Trimming left V 4 bases short and J 7 bases short, with 14 bases between. Germline-derived CDR1 and CDR2 are LGHDT and YNNKEL (reference sequence). CDR3 region: CASSRQGGGEQYF. The CDR3 coding sequence is TGTGCCAGCAGCCGACAGGGCGGGGGGGAGCAGTACTTC.

The CDR3 is CASSMGTGMGKLFF. In nucleotides, the CDR3 is TGTGCCAGTAGTATGGGGACAGGGATGGGAAAACTGTTTTTT. The genes are TRBV19 and TRBJ1-4; 9 bases fit TRBD1. The V segment lost 3 bases and the J segment 10 bases; nucleotides outside the gene matches: 6. Germline V gene lookup returns CDR1 LNHDA and CDR2 SQIVND (reference sequence). The CDR3 loop spans 14 amino acids. Complete variable domain (other parts from reference TRBV19 and TRBJ1-4): DGGITQSPKYLFRKEGQNVTLSCEQNLNHDAMYWYRQDPGQGLRLIYYSQIVNDFQKGDIAEGYSVSREKKESFPLTVTSAQKNPTAFYLCASSMGTGMGKLFFGSGTQLSVL.

The V call is TRBV4-2, the J call TRBJ1-5, with 7 bases identical to TRBD1. Germline V gene lookup returns CDR1 LGHNA and CDR2 YNFKEQ. The CDR3 is 18 residues long. V was clipped by 0 bases and J by 7 bases; unmatched bases: 15. The CDR3 here is CASSQDRAGGSWDQPQHF. DNA for the CDR3: TGTGCCAGCAGCCAAGATCGTGCAGGGGGAAGCTGGGACCAGCCCCAGCATTTT.

Only one count was recorded for this clone. The V gene is TRBV6-2 or TRBV6-3, the J gene TRBJ2-5; the D is unclear. CDR1 is MNHEY and CDR2 is SVGEGT in the germline V gene. The CDR3 sequence is 13 residues long. V was trimmed by 5 bases and J by 2 bases, leaving 9 bases between them. CDR3: CASSVTPQETQYF. In DNA, the CDR3 is TGTGCCAGCAGTGTGACTCCACAAGAGACCCAGTACTTC.

This clone was seen once. The rearrangement links TRBV10-3 to TRBJ2-7; tentatively, D is TRBD2 (6 bases). Germline assignment: CDR1 ENHRY and CDR2 SYGVKD. The CDR3 runs 15 residues. V was pared by 4 bases and J by 7 bases, with 20 bases between. As DNA, the CDR3 is TGTGCCATCAGTGGCGGAGGGTCCACTTTAGGAGAGCAGTACTTC. As protein: CAISGGGSTLGEQYF.

V usage is TRBV6-2 or TRBV6-3 and J usage is TRBJ2-3; 7 nucleotides match TRBD2. The CDR3 extends over 12 amino acids. Trimming cost V 4 bases and J 6 bases; bases outside gene matches: 1. Germline CDR1 reads MNHEY; CDR2 reads SVGEGT. This CDR3 is CASSWGGDTQYF. For the CDR3, the DNA is TGTGCCAGCAGTTGGGGAGGGGATACGCAGTATTTT.

As regards this clone: The germline gene is not matched at one end of the junction; a read error may be the cause. V usage is TRBV7-7 and J usage is TRBJ2-3, with 11 bases fitting TRBD2. The CDR3 contains 15 residues. CDR1 and CDR2 (germline): SSHAT, FNYEAQ (reference sequence). The CDR3 protein is CASSLAGGPGVTQYF. CDR3 coding DNA: TGTGCTAGCAGCTTAGCGGGGGGGCCTGGAGTTACGCAGTATTTT.

The chain couples TRBV24-1 to TRBJ2-3; D remains unclear. There are 13 residues in the CDR3. V gave up 9 bases and J gave up 2 bases, with 11 bases separating them. CDR1 and CDR2 from the germline V gene are KGHDR and SFDVKD. The CDR3 protein is CATSLLATDTQYF. DNA for the CDR3: TGTGCCACCTCTTTGCTGGCCACAGATACGCAGTATTTT.

The chain recombines TRBV28 with TRBJ1-5, with 7 bases that match TRBD1. Trimming at V came to 5 bases and at J to 6 bases, leaving 7 bases not matched to a gene. Germline values: CDR1 MDHEN, CDR2 SYDVKM. The CDR3 length is 14 residues. The chain's CDR3 is CASSPLDRVQPQHF. The CDR3 DNA is TGTGCCAGCAGTCCCCTCGACAGGGTTCAGCCCCAGCATTTT. The entire variable domain, with the rest obtained from reference TRBV28 and TRBJ1-5, is as follows: DVKVTQSSRYLVKRTGEKVFLECVQDMDHENMFWYRQDPGLGLRLIYFSYDVKMKEKGDIPEGYSVSREKKERFSLILESASTNQTSMYLCASSPLDRVQPQHFGDGTRLSIL.

This clone was recorded a few times. The rearrangement links TRBV11-2 to TRBJ2-7; no clear D gene. Germline CDR1 SGHAT, CDR2 FQNNGV. The CDR3 length is 14 residues. Trimming removed 0 bases from V and 1 base from J, with 7 bases in between. CDR3 loop: CASSLDHGSYEQYF. In DNA, the CDR3 is TGTGCCAGCAGCTTAGATCACGGGTCCTACGAGCAGTACTTC.

This rearrangement joins TRBV4-1 to TRBJ1-5, with TRBD1 matching 7 bases. This CDR3 region has 17 residues. Germline CDR1 is MGHRA and CDR2 is YSYEKL. Trimming removed 3 bases from V and 0 bases from J; junction bases left unmatched: 8. CDR3 coding DNA: TGCGCCAGCAGCCATCATACAGGGGTACCTAGCAATCAGCCCCAGCATTTT. Its translation: CASSHHTGVPSNQPQHF.

The chain is built from TRBV7-3 and TRBJ2-1; tentative D call: TRBD2 (7 bases). Between the trimmed V and J ends, which lost 7 bases and 5 bases, there was a span of 12 bases. The CDR3 runs 13 residues. Per germline, CDR1 SGHTA and CDR2 FQGTGA. The CDR3 nucleotides read TGTGCCAGCACAACGGGGGGCAACAATGAGCAGTTCTTC. Its translation is CASTTGGNNEQFF.

As to this clone: Other DNA sequences within the sample encode an identical CDR3. The chain is built from TRBV27 and TRBJ1-2; the match to TRBD1 covers 10 bases. This CDR3 has 15 residues. The V and J ends lost 0 bases and 4 bases, in that order; junction bases with no gene match: 2. The germline V gene encodes CDR1 MNHEY and CDR2 SMNVEV (reference sequence). As DNA, the CDR3 is TGTGCCAGCAGTTTATCGACAGGGGGCGGCTATGGCTACACCTTC. Protein product: CASSLSTGGGYGYTF.

This sequence joins TRBV7-9 and TRBJ1-5, with D uncertain. Looked up from germline, CDR1 is SEHNR and CDR2 is FQNEAQ (reference sequence). The CDR3 spans 12 residues. V was clipped by 3 bases and J by 4 bases, with 4 bases between them. CDR3 residues: CASSFMNQPQHF. CDR3 coding DNA: TGTGCCAGCAGCTTCATGAATCAGCCCCAGCATTTT. The full variable domain, with the rest looked up from reference TRBV7-9 and TRBJ1-5, is DTGVSQNPRHKITKRGQNVTFRCDPISEHNRLYWYRQTLGQGPEFLTYFQNEAQLEKSRLLSDRFSAERPKGSFSTLEIQRTEQGDSAMYLCASSFMNQPQHFGDGTRLSIL.

The chain recombines TRBV4-1 with TRBJ2-4; TRBD1 agrees at 7 bases. Trimming took 4 bases from V and 8 from J; bases not matched to a gene: 17. This CDR3 is 17 amino acids long. In germline, CDR1 is MGHRA, CDR2 YSYEKL. The CDR3 coding sequence is TGCGCCAGCAGCCCATCGGATCCAGGGGGAAAGGGTCACATTCAGTACTTC. It translates to CASSPSDPGGKGHIQYF.

V usage is TRBV9 and J usage is TRBJ1-2; D is perhaps TRBD1 (5 bases). The CDR3 sequence is 14 residues long. CDR1 is SGDLS and CDR2 is YYNGEE in the germline V gene. V lost 1 base to trimming and J lost 2 bases, with 9 bases between them. CDR3 loop: CASSVRPGNYGYTF. CDR3 nucleotide sequence: TGTGCCAGCAGCGTACGTCCAGGGAACTATGGCTACACCTTC.

The table lists this clone with a count of one. The V gene is TRBV7-2, the J gene TRBJ1-1, with TRBD1 matching over 7 bases. Germline lookup yields CDR1 SGHTA and CDR2 FQGNSA. V shed 3 bases, J shed 4 bases, and the junction held 8 bases outside the gene matches. The CDR3 has 15 amino acids. CDR3 in amino acids: CASSFRTGEGTEAFF. The CDR3, as DNA: TGTGCCAGCAGCTTCCGAACAGGGGAAGGCACTGAAGCTTTCTTT.

CDR3 protein: CASSQDWPTQQGTNEKLFF. The CDR3 DNA follows: TGTGCCAGCAGCCAAGATTGGCCGACTCAACAGGGAACTAATGAAAAACTGTTTTTT. The rearrangement joins TRBV3-1 (or the pseudogene TRBV3-2) to TRBJ1-4; D may be TRBD1 (6 bases). V was shortened by 0 bases and J by 1 base, with 18 bases between the two germline ends. In germline, CDR1 is LGHDT, CDR2 YNNKEL (reference sequence). There are 19 residues in the CDR3.

The J gene is TRBJ1-1, the V gene TRBV3-1 (or the pseudogene TRBV3-2), with D maybe TRBD1 (6 bases). Germline CDR1 and CDR2: LGHDT and YNNKEL (reference sequence). The CDR3 is 14 amino acids. The germline V and J ends were trimmed by 3 bases and 10 bases, with 18 bases remaining between them. The CDR3 here is CASSQVQGSGLAFF. The CDR3 nucleotides read TGTGCCAGCAGCCAGGTTCAGGGGTCAGGGTTAGCTTTCTTT.

This clone appeared once. The chain uses TRBV2 and TRBJ1-2; a weak D match, TRBD1 (6 bases). V lost 5 bases and J 6 bases, leaving 16 bases between the germline ends. The germline CDR1 and CDR2 sequences are SNHLY and FYNNEI. The CDR3 totals 14 residues. The chain's CDR3 is CASSLTTGWDGYTF. The CDR3 nucleotides read TGTGCCAGCAGTTTGACAACAGGGTGGGATGGCTACACCTTC.